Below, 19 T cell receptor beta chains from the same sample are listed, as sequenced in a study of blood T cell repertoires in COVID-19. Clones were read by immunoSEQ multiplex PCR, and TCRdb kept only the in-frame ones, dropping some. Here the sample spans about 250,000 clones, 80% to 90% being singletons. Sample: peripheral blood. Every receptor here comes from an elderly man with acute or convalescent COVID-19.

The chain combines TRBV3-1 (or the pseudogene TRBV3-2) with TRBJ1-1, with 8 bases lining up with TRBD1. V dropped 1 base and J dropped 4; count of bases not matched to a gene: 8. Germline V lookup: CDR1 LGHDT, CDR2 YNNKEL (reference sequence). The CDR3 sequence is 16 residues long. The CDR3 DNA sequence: TGTGCCAGCAGCCAAGGGACAGGGAGAGGAGTCACTGAAGCTTTCTTT. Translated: CASSQGTGRGVTEAFF.

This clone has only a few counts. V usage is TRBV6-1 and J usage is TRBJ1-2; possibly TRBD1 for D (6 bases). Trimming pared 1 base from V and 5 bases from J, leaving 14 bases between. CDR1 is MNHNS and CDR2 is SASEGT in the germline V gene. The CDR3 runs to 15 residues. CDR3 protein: CASSEGQGTRYGYTF. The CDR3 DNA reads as TGTGCCAGCAGTGAAGGGCAGGGGACGAGGTATGGCTACACCTTC.

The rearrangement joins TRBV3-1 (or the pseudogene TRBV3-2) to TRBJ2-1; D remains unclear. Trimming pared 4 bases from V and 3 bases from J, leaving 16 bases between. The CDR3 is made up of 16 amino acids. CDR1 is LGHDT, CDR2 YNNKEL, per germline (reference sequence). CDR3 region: CASSPGWALSYNEQFF. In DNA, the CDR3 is TGTGCCAGCAGCCCAGGCTGGGCGCTCAGCTACAATGAGCAGTTCTTC.

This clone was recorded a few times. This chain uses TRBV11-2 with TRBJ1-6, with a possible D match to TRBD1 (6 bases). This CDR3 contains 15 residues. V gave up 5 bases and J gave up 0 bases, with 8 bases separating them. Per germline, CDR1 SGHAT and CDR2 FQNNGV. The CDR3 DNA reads TGTGCCAGCAGCGGACAGAGCTCCTATAATTCACCCCTCCACTTT. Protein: CASSGQSSYNSPLHF.

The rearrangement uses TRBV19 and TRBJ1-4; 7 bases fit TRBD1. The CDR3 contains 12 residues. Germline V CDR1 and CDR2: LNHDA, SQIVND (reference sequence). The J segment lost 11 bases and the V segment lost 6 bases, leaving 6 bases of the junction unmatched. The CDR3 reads CASRPDREKLFF. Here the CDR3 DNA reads TGTGCCAGTAGACCCGACAGGGAGAAACTGTTTTTT.

The CDR3 loop reads CASSLAGLAKNIQYF. CDR3 bases: TGCGCCAGCAGCTTGGCCGGTTTAGCCAAAAACATTCAGTACTTC. V usage is TRBV5-1 and J usage is TRBJ2-4; no clear D gene. The V end lost 0 bases, the J end lost 0 bases, and 7 bases lay between the germline ends. CDR3 length: 15 residues. CDR1 SGHRS and CDR2 YFSETQ come from the germline V gene.

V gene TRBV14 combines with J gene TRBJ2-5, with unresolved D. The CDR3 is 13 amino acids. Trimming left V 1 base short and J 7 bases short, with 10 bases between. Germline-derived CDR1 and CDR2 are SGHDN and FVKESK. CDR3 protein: CASSQVTGGTQYF. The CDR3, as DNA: TGTGCCAGCAGCCAAGTAACGGGTGGGACCCAGTACTTC.

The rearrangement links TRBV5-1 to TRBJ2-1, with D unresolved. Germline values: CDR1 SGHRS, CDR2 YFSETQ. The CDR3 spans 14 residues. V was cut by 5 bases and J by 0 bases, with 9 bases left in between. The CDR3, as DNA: TGCGCCAGCAGGATGGCAGGCTCCTACAATGAGCAGTTCTTC. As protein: CASRMAGSYNEQFF.

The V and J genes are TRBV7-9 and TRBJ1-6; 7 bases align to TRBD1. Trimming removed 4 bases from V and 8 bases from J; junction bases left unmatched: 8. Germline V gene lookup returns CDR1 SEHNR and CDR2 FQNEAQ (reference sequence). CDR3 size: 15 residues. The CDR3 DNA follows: TGTGCCAGCAGCTCCCGCCGAACAGGGGATTCACCCCTCCACTTT. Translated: CASSSRRTGDSPLHF.

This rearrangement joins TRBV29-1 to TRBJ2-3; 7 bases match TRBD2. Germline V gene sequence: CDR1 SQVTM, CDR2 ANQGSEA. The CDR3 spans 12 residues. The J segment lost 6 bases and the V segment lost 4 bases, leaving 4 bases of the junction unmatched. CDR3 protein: CSVVGGSDTQYF. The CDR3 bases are TGCAGCGTTGTGGGGGGGTCTGATACGCAGTATTTT.

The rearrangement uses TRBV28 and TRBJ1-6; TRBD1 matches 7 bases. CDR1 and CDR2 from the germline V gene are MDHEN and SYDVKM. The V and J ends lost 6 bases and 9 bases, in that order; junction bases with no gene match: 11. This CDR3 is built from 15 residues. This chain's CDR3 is CASRTSTGVGSPLHF. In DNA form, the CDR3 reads TGTGCCAGCAGGACCTCTACAGGGGTCGGTTCACCCCTCCACTTT.

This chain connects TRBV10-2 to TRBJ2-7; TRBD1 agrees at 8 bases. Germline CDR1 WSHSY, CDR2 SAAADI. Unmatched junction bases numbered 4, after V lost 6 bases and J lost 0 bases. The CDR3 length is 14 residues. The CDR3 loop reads CASRITGGSYEQYF. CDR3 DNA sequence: TGCGCCAGCAGGATTACAGGGGGCTCCTACGAGCAGTACTTC.

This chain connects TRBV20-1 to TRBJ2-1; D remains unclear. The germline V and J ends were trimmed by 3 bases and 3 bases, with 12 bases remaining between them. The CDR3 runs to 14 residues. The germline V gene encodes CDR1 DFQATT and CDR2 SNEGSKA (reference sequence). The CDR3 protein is CSASFSAVYNEQFF. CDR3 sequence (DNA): TGCAGTGCTAGTTTTAGTGCGGTCTACAATGAGCAGTTCTTC.

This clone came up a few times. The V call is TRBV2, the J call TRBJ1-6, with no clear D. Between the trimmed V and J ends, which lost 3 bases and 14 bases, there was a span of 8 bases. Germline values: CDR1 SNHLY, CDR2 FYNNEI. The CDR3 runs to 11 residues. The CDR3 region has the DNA TGTGCCAGCAGTGATCGGGTGACCCTCCACTTT. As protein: CASSDRVTLHF.

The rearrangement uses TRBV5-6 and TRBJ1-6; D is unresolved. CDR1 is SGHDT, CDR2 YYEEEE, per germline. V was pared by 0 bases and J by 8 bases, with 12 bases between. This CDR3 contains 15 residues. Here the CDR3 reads CASSLATAGYSPLHF. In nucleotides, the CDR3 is TGTGCCAGCAGCTTGGCCACAGCTGGGTATTCACCCCTCCACTTT.

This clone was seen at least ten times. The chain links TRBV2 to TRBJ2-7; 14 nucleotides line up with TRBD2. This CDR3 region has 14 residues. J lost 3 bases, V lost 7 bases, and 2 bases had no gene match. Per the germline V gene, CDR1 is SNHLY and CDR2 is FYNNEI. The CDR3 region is CASTGTSGSYEQYF. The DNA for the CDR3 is TGTGCCAGCACCGGGACTAGCGGGAGCTACGAGCAGTACTTC.

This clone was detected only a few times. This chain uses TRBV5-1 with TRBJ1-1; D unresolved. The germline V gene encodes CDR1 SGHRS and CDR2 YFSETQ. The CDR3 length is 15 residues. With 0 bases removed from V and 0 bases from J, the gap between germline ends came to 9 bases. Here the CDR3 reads CASSLDRTLNTEAFF. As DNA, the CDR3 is TGCGCCAGCAGCTTGGACAGAACCTTGAACACTGAAGCTTTCTTT.

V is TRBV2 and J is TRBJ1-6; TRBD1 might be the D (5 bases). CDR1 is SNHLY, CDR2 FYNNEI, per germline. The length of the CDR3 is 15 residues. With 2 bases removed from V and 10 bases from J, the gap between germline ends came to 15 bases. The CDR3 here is CASSEWSGKSSPLHF. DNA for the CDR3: TGTGCCAGCAGTGAATGGTCAGGGAAGAGCTCACCCCTCCACTTT.

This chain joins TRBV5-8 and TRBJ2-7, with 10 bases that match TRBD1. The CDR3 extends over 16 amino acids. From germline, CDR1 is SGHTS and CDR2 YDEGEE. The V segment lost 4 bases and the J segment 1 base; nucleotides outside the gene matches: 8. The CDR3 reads CASSLRGQGGSYEQYF. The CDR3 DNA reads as TGTGCCAGCAGCCTGCGAGGACAGGGGGGTTCCTACGAGCAGTACTTC.